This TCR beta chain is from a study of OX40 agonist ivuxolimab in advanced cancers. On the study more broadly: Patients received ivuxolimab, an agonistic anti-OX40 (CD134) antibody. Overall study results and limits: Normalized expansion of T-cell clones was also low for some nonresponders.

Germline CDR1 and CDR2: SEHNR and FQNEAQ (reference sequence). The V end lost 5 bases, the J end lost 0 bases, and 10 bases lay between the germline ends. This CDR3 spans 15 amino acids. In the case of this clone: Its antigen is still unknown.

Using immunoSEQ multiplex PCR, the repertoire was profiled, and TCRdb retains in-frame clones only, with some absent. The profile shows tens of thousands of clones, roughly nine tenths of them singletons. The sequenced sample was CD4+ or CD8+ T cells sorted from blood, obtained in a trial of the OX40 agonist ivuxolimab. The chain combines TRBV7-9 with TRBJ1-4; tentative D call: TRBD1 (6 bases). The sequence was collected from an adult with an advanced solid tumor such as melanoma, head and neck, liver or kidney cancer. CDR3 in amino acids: CASSMRQATNEKLFF. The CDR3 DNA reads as TGTGCCAGCAGCATGCGACAGGCAACTAATGAAAAACTGTTTTTT.